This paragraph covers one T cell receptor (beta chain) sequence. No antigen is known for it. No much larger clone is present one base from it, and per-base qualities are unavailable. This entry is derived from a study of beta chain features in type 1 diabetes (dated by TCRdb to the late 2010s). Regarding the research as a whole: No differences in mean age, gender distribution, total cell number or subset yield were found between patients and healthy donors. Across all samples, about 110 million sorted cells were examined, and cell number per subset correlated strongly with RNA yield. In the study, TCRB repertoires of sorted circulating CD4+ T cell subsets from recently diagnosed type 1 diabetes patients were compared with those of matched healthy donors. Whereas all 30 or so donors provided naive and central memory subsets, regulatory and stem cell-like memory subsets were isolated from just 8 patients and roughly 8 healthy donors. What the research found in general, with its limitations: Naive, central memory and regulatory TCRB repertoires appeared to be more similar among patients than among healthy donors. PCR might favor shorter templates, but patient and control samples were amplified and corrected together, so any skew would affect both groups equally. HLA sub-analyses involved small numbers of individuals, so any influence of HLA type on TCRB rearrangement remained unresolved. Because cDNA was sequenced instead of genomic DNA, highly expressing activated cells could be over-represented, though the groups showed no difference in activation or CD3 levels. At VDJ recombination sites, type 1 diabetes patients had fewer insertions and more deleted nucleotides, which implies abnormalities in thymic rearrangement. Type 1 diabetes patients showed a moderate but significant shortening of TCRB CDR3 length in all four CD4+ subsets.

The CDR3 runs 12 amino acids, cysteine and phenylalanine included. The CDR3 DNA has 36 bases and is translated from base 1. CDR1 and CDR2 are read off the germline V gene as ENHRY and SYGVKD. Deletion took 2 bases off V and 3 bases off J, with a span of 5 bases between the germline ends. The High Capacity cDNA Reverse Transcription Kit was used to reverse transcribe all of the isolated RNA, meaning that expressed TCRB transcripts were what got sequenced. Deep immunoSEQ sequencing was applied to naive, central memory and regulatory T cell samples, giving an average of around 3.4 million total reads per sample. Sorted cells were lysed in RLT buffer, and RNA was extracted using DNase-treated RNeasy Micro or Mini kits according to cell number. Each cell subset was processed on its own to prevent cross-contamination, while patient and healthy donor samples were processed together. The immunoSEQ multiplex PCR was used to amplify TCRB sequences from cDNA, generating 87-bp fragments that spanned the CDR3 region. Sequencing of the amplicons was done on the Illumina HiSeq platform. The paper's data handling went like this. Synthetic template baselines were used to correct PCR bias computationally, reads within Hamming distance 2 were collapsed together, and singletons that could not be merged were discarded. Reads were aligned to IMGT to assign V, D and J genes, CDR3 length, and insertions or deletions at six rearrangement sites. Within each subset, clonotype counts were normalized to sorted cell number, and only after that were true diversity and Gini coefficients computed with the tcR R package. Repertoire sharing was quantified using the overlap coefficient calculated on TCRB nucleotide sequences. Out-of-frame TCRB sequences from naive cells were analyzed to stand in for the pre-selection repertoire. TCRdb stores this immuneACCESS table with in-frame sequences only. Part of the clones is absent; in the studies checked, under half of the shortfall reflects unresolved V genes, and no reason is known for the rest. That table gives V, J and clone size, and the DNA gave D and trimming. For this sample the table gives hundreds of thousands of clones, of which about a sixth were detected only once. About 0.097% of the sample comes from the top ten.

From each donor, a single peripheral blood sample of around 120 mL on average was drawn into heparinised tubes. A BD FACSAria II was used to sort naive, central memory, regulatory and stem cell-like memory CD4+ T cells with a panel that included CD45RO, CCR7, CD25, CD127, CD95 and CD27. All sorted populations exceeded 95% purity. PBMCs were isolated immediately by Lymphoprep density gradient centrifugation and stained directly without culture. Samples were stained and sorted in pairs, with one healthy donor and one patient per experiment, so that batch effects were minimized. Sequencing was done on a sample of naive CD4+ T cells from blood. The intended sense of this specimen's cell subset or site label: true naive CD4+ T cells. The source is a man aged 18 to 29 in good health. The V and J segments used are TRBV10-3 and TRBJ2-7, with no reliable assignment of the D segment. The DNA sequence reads TGTGCCATCAGTGAGACCAACTACGAGCAGTACTTC. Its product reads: CAISETNYEQYF.